Given below is one TCR beta chain in context. Its target is not known. These data belong to a study of cytomegalovirus exposure and HLA in healthy donors. Study-wide results and limits: With further analysis later on, most CMV-associated TCR beta chains appeared HLA-restricted. Accurate prediction of most subjects' HLA-A and HLA-B alleles from TCR beta sequences was reported.

The PCR used 60 Vbeta and 13 Jbeta primers. The table came from immunoSEQ multiplex PCR; TCRdb's copy has only in-frame clones and leaves some out. This sample has 200,000 to 250,000 clones, with more than 75% found just once. At collection, donors were nominally healthy, but unrecorded immune exposures were probable. The sequence was collected from a girl under 10 years old in good health and CMV-seronegative. Sequencing was carried out using PBMCs.

CDR3 sequence: CAMKREGVTEAFF. CDR3 in DNA: TGTGCCATGAAAAGGGAGGGGGTCACTGAAGCTTTCTTT. The chain links TRBV10-3 to TRBJ1-1; weak D call: TRBD1 (6 bases). This CDR3 is 13 amino acids long. Trimming stripped 9 bases from V and 4 bases from J, with 15 bases between. CDR1 and CDR2 (germline): ENHRY, SYGVKD.